These T cell receptor beta chains were read from a single sample in a study of cytomegalovirus exposure and HLA in healthy donors. Some clones are missing from TCRdb's copy, which holds only in-frame ones; the method was immunoSEQ multiplex PCR. The sample lists some 190,000 clones, approximately 80% seen once, with 1% to 1.5% in the top ten. Sequencing input: PBMCs. The origin of the receptors is a boy aged 2 to 10 in good health and CMV-seronegative. Each CDR3 is given with its conserved first and last residue. A D gene is named only where the DNA matches it firmly. A row's size may be missing; if present it is once, few, many or a size class.

TRBV5-4,TRBJ2-1,TRBD2,.,CASSPGPASGGAGDEQFF,TGTGCCAGCAGCCCGGGCCCGGCTAGCGGGGGGGCGGGGGATGAGCAGTTCTTC
TRBV11-3,TRBJ1-6,.,few,CASSPDGDNSPLHF,TGTGCCAGCAGCCCGGACGGGGATAATTCACCCCTCCACTTT
TRBV14,TRBJ2-1,TRBD2,.,CASSPSGGYNEQFF,TGTGCCAGCAGCCCTAGCGGGGGGTACAATGAGCAGTTCTTC
TRBV25-1,TRBJ2-5,TRBD1,.,CASSQSTGAKLETQYF,TGTGCCAGCAGTCAGTCGACAGGGGCGAAATTAGAGACCCAGTACTTC
TRBV13,TRBJ2-2,TRBD2,.,CASSLGLAGGSGELFF,TGTGCCAGCAGCTTGGGACTAGCGGGAGGAAGCGGGGAGCTGTTTTTT
TRBV6-4,TRBJ1-5,.,.,CASSDSPNQPQHF,TGTGCCAGCAGTGACAGCCCAAATCAGCCCCAGCATTTT
TRBV19,TRBJ1-3,.,.,CASSRQPPGNTIYF,TGTGCCAGTAGTCGACAGCCGCCTGGAAACACCATATATTTT
TRBV20-1,TRBJ2-3,.,.,CSANRADTQYF,TGCAGTGCTAACAGGGCAGATACGCAGTATTTT
TRBV7-8,TRBJ1-6,TRBD1,few,CASSPWTGDQGPLHF,TGTGCCAGCAGCCCATGGACAGGGGACCAGGGACCCCTCCACTTT
TRBV5-1,TRBJ2-3,TRBD2,.,CASSLTSGIGTDTQYF,TGCGCCAGCAGCTTGACTAGCGGGATTGGCACAGATACGCAGTATTTT
TRBV9,TRBJ2-3,.,few,CASSAEGLAVQDTQYF,TGTGCCAGCAGCGCGGAGGGTTTGGCGGTTCAAGATACGCAGTATTTT
TRBV10-1,TRBJ2-1,.,.,CASSESAGNCYNEQFF,TGCGCCAGCAGTGAGTCGGCAGGGAATTGCTACAATGAGCAGTTCTTC
TRBV5-1,TRBJ1-2,TRBD1,.,CASSPPGGQGNGYTF,TGCGCCAGCAGCCCTCCAGGGGGGCAGGGAAATGGCTACACCTTC
TRBV6-5,TRBJ1-2,.,.,CASSGVRAGDGYTF,TGTGCCAGCAGCGGTGTTCGGGCAGGGGATGGCTACACCTTC
TRBV5-1,TRBJ1-3,.,.,CASSSQGNTIYF,TGCGCCAGCAGCTCGCAGGGAAACACCATATATTTT
TRBV30,TRBJ2-1,.,.,CAWSPGTYNEQFF,TGTGCCTGGAGTCCGGGGACTTACAATGAGCAGTTCTTC
TRBV7-9,TRBJ2-1,TRBD2,.,CASSLDFGGEQFF,TGTGCCAGCAGCTTAGACTTCGGGGGGGAGCAGTTCTTC
TRBV6-5,TRBJ2-3,TRBD1,.,CASSYFQGAVDTQYF,TGTGCCAGCAGTTACTTCCAGGGGGCAGTAGATACGCAGTATTTT
TRBV5-1,TRBJ1-1,.,.,CASSLRVNTEAFF,TGCGCCAGCAGCCTCAGGGTAAACACTGAAGCTTTCTTT
TRBV28,TRBJ1-5,.,.,CASTGKVNQPQHF,TGTGCCAGCACGGGGAAGGTCAATCAGCCCCAGCATTTT
TRBV27,TRBJ1-1,TRBD1,once,CASSLSYYRDRDMNTEAFF,TGTGCCAGCAGTTTATCCTATTACCGGGACAGGGATATGAACACTGAAGCTTTCTTT
TRBV27,TRBJ2-3,.,.,CASSLVGPEDTQYF,TGTGCCAGCAGTTTGGTGGGGCCCGAAGATACGCAGTATTTT
TRBV9,TRBJ2-3,TRBD2,.,CASSVWSSGRTDTQYF,TGTGCCAGCAGCGTATGGTCTAGCGGGAGGACAGATACGCAGTATTTT
TRBV5-8,TRBJ2-1,TRBD1,once,CASSLVQGVTYNEQFF,TGTGCCAGCAGCTTGGTCCAGGGGGTGACCTACAATGAGCAGTTCTTC
TRBV5-6,TRBJ1-1,.,.,CASSLDKNVAYTEAFF,TGTGCCAGCAGCCTTGACAAAAACGTCGCGTACACTGAAGCTTTCTTT
TRBV9,TRBJ1-2,.,.,CASSVTGEDNYGYTF,TGTGCCAGCAGCGTTACCGGGGAGGACAACTATGGCTACACCTTC
TRBV2,TRBJ2-4,.,.,CASGSGTRGNIQYF,TGTGCCAGCGGATCCGGGACACGGGGAAACATTCAGTACTTC
TRBV5-6,TRBJ2-2,TRBD2,.,CASSFPISGRVDGELFF,TGTGCCAGCAGCTTTCCCATTAGCGGGAGAGTTGACGGGGAGCTGTTTTTT
TRBV7-2,TRBJ2-7,TRBD2,.,CASSLGGGASGVGEQYF,TGTGCCAGCAGCTTAGGGGGAGGGGCTAGCGGGGTGGGGGAGCAGTACTTC
TRBV4-2,TRBJ2-5,TRBD2,.,CASSQGNIAGGIQETQYF,TGTGCCAGCAGCCAAGGGAATATAGCGGGGGGAATTCAAGAGACCCAGTACTTC
TRBV7-9,TRBJ2-1,TRBD2,.,CATTAPRGSFEQFF,TGTGCCACGACGGCCCCGCGGGGGAGTTTCGAGCAGTTCTTC
TRBV27,TRBJ2-1,.,.,CASSTSYGSQFF,TGTGCCAGCAGTACCTCGTACGGTTCGCAGTTCTTC
TRBV29-1,TRBJ1-1,TRBD1,.,CSVLLSGTAMNTEAFF,TGCAGCGTTTTATTATCCGGGACAGCCATGAACACTGAAGCTTTCTTT
TRBV7-9,TRBJ1-2,.,.,CASSALSVVGVGGYTF,TGTGCCAGCAGCGCTCTCTCAGTTGTAGGAGTTGGCGGCTACACCTTC
TRBV7-4,TRBJ2-2,TRBD2,.,CAGPWVAGVKGELFF,TGTGCCGGCCCTTGGGTAGCGGGGGTTAAAGGGGAGCTGTTTTTT
TRBV5-1,TRBJ2-1,.,.,CASSLGDRGNEQFF,TGCGCCAGCAGCTTGGGTGATAGGGGCAATGAGCAGTTCTTC
TRBV13,TRBJ1-2,.,.,CASSLEKGIYYGYTF,TGTGCCAGCAGCTTAGAGAAGGGGATCTACTATGGCTACACCTTC
TRBV27,TRBJ1-1,.,.,CASSAGVNTEAFF,TGTGCCAGCAGTGCAGGGGTGAACACTGAAGCTTTCTTT
TRBV29-1,TRBJ2-4,TRBD2,.,CSVKRIAGGGIGAKNIQYF,TGCAGCGTCAAACGAATAGCGGGGGGGGGCATTGGAGCCAAAAACATTCAGTACTTC
TRBV5-1,TRBJ1-2,.,.,CASSLGTDGYTF,TGCGCCAGCAGCTTGGGGACAGATGGCTACACCTTC
TRBV7-2,TRBJ2-5,TRBD2,.,CASESSGEETQYF,TGTGCCAGCGAGTCTAGCGGGGAAGAGACCCAGTACTTC
TRBV7-9,TRBJ2-5,TRBD2,.,CASSRGVIQETQYF,TGTGCCAGCAGCCGGGGGGTAATCCAAGAGACCCAGTACTTC
TRBV15,TRBJ2-5,TRBD1,.,CATSRDRTGGETQYF,TGTGCCACCAGCAGAGACCGGACAGGGGGGGAGACCCAGTACTTC
TRBV2,TRBJ1-1,.,.,CASSRGQLNTEAFF,TGTGCCAGCAGCCGAGGACAGCTGAACACTGAAGCTTTCTTT
TRBV18,TRBJ1-1,.,once,CASSPRTRSNTEAFF,TGTGCCAGCTCACCACGGACTAGGTCTAACACTGAAGCTTTCTTT
TRBV2,TRBJ1-3,.,.,CASSDVTGHSGNTIYF,TGTGCCAGCAGCGACGTGACGGGACACTCTGGAAACACCATATATTTT
TRBV5-1,TRBJ1-4,.,.,CASSSSATNEKLFF,TGCGCCAGCAGCTCCAGTGCAACTAATGAAAAACTGTTTTTT
TRBV7-2,TRBJ2-2,.,.,CASSLGTNTGELFF,TGTGCCAGCAGCTTAGGGACTAACACCGGGGAGCTGTTTTTT
TRBV29-1,TRBJ1-1,TRBD1,.,CSVPSGTGPNTEAFF,TGCAGCGTTCCTTCCGGGACAGGTCCGAACACTGAAGCTTTCTTT
TRBV27,TRBJ1-2,.,.,CASSSGVRGFYTF,TGTGCCAGCAGTTCGGGGGTACGGGGGTTCTACACCTTC
TRBV5-4,TRBJ2-7,TRBD2,once,CASSLEGLVPYEQYF,TGTGCCAGCAGCTTGGAGGGACTAGTACCCTACGAGCAGTACTTC
TRBV5-1,TRBJ1-4,TRBD1,.,CASSLRGQGGEKLFF,TGCGCCAGCAGCTTGCGGGGACAGGGGGGTGAAAAACTGTTTTTT
TRBV5-4,TRBJ2-7,TRBD1,.,CASSPGRGNEQYF,TGTGCCAGCAGCCCTGGCAGGGGGAACGAGCAGTACTTC
TRBV15,TRBJ1-4,TRBD1,.,CATSPRTGKLFF,TGTGCCACCAGTCCCCGGACAGGGAAACTGTTTTTT
TRBV19,TRBJ2-2,TRBD2,.,CASSIPGTRVRELFF,TGTGCCAGTAGTATCCCCGGGACTAGGGTCCGGGAGCTGTTTTTT
TRBV29-1,TRBJ2-3,TRBD1,.,CSVEPPWWGPGQGSTDTQYF,TGCAGCGTTGAACCCCCGTGGTGGGGCCCGGGACAGGGGAGTACAGATACGCAGTATTTT
TRBV9,TRBJ1-2,TRBD1,.,CASSPGQGEHGYTF,TGTGCCAGCAGCCCAGGACAGGGCGAACATGGCTACACCTTC
TRBV10-2,TRBJ1-4,.,.,CASSEGGSGTNEKLFF,TGCGCCAGCAGTGAAGGTGGCTCCGGGACTAATGAAAAACTGTTTTTT
TRBV30,TRBJ1-5,TRBD1,.,CAWSTGQGRNQPQHF,TGTGCCTGGAGTACCGGACAGGGGAGGAATCAGCCCCAGCATTTT
TRBV4-3,TRBJ2-7,TRBD1,.,CASSQRTGPGEQYF,TGCGCCAGCAGCCAGAGGACAGGACCTGGGGAGCAGTACTTC